These 8 T cell receptor beta chains originate from one sample sequenced in a study of OX40 agonist ivuxolimab in advanced cancers. Sequencing used immunoSEQ multiplex PCR; TCRdb keeps in-frame clones, though not all of them. The table has fewer than 20,000 clones, about 81% seen once; the top ten hold about 39%. The input for sequencing was CD4+ or CD8+ T cells sorted from blood, taken in a trial of the OX40 agonist ivuxolimab. The receptors derive from an adult with an advanced solid tumor such as melanoma, head and neck, liver or kidney cancer.

This clone appeared a few times. The gene calls are TRBV2 and TRBJ1-2, with TRBD1 matching over 9 bases. The CDR3 is 15 residues long. Germline V lookup: CDR1 SNHLY, CDR2 FYNNEI. Trimming at V came to 5 bases and at J to 0 bases, leaving 4 bases not matched to a gene. This CDR3 reads CASSPDRGANYGYTF. DNA of the CDR3: TGTGCCAGCAGTCCCGACAGGGGGGCTAACTATGGCTACACCTTC.

V is TRBV6-5 and J is TRBJ1-2, with D possibly matching TRBD1 (6 bases). The CDR3 totals 14 residues. Trimming took 0 bases from V and 3 from J, leaving 8 bases between them. Per the germline V gene, CDR1 is MNHEY and CDR2 is SVGAGI. The CDR3 reads CASSYSSGDYGYTF. In DNA form, the CDR3 reads TGTGCCAGCAGTTACTCGTCAGGGGACTATGGCTACACCTTC.

The chain recombines TRBV29-1 with TRBJ2-7; weak D call: TRBD1 (6 bases). The germline CDR1 and CDR2 sequences are SQVTM and ANQGSEA. The V gene lost 1 base and the J gene lost 1 base, with 11 bases spanning the gap. CDR3 length: 14 amino acids. CDR3 bases: TGCAGCGTTGAAGCCTCAGGGGAATCCTACGAGCAGTACTTC. Its protein is CSVEASGESYEQYF.

The chain couples TRBV29-1 to TRBJ2-5; D gene unclear. TRBJ2-7 explains the end of the DNA better; the J call may be wrong. CDR1 is SQVTM, CDR2 ANQGSEA, per germline. This CDR3 is built from 12 residues. As DNA, the CDR3 is TGCGGCGCTTTGGACGGATCCTACGAGCAGTACTTC. It specifies CGALDGSYEQYF.

The chain recombines TRBV29-1 with TRBJ1-3; 7 bases fit TRBD1. Trimming at V came to 5 bases and at J to 3 bases, leaving 7 bases not matched to a gene. The CDR3 sequence is 14 residues long. The germline CDR1 and CDR2 sequences are SQVTM and ANQGSEA. The chain's CDR3 is CSVRDRDYGNTIYF. In DNA form, the CDR3 reads TGCAGCGTTCGAGACAGGGACTATGGAAACACCATATATTTT. The full variable domain, with the rest looked up from reference TRBV29-1 and TRBJ1-3, is SAVISQKPSRDICQRGTSLTIQCQVDSQVTMMFWYRQQPGQSLTLIATANQGSEATYESGFVIDKFPISRPNLTFSTLTVSNMSPEDSSIYLCSVRDRDYGNTIYFGEGSWLTVV.

This sequence joins TRBV7-3 and TRBJ2-1, with 10 bases aligning to TRBD2. CDR3 length: 14 amino acids. Germline lookup yields CDR1 SGHTA and CDR2 FQGTGA. V shed 6 bases and J 7 bases; nucleotides not matched to a gene: 6. As DNA, the CDR3 is TGTGCCAGCAGGAGCGGGGGGGCCGGAAATGAGCAGTTCTTC. Translated, it gives CASRSGGAGNEQFF.

The chain combines TRBV7-8 with TRBJ1-2; D is undetermined. V gave up 0 bases and J gave up 4 bases, with 12 bases separating them. This CDR3 is built from 15 residues. Germline-derived CDR1 and CDR2 are SGHVS and FQNEAQ. The CDR3 spells CASSLALDGTYGYTF. The DNA for the CDR3 is TGTGCCAGCAGCTTAGCGCTCGACGGAACCTATGGCTACACCTTC.

The chain recombines TRBV10-3 with TRBJ2-1; TRBD1 agrees at 7 bases. CDR3 size: 14 residues. Germline V gives CDR1 ENHRY, CDR2 SYGVKD. Unmatched junction bases numbered 15, after V lost 10 bases and J lost 9 bases. The CDR3 sequence is CATDPGTVFTEQFF. The CDR3 DNA sequence: TGTGCCACCGATCCCGGGACAGTTTTTACTGAGCAGTTCTTC.